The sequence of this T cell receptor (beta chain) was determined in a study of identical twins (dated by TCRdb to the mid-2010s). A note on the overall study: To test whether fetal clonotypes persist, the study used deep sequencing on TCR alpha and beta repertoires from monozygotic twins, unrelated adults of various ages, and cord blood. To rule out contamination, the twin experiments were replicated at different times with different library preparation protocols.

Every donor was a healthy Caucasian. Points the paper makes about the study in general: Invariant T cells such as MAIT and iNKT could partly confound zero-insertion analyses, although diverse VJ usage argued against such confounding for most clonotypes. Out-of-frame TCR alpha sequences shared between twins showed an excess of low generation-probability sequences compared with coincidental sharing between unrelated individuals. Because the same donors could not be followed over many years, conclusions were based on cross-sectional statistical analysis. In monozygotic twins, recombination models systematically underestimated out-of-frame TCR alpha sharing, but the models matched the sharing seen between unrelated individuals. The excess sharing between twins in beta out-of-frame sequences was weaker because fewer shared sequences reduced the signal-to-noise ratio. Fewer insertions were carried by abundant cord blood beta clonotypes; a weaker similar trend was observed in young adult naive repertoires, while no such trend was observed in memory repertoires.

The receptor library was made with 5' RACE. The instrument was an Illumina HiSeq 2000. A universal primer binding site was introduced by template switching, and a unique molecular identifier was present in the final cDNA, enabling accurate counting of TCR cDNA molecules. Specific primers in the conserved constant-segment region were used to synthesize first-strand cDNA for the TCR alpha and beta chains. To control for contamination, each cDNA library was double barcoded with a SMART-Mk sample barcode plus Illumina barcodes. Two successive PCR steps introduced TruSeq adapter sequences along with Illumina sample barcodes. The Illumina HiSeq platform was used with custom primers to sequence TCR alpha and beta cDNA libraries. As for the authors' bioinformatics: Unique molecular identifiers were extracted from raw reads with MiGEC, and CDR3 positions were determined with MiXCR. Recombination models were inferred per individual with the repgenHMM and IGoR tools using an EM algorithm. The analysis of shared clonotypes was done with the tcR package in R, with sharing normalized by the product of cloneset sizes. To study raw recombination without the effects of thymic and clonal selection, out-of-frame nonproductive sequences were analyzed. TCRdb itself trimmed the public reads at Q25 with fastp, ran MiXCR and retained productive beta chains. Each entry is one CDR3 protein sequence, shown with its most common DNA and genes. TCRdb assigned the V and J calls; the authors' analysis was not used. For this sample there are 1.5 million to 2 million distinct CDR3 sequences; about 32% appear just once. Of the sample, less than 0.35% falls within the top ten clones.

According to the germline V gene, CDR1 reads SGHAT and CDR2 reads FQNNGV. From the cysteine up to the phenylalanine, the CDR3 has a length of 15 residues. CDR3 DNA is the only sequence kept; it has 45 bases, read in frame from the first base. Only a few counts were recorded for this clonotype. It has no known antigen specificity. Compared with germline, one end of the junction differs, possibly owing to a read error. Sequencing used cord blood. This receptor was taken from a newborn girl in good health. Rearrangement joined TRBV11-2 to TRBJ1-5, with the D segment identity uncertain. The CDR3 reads CASSLDPYSNQPQHF. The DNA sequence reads TGCGCCAGCAGCTTGGACCCTTATAGCAATCAGCCCCAGCATTTT.